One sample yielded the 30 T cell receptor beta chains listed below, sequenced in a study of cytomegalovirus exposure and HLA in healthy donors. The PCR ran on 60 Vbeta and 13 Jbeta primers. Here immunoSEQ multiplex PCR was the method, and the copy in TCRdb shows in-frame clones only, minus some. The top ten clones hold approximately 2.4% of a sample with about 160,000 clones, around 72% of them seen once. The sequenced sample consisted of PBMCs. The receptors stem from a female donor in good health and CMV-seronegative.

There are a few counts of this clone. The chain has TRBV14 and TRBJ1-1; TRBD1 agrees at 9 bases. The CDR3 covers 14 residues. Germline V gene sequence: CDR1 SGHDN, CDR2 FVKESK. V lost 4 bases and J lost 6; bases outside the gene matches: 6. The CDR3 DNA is TGTGCCAGCAGCCGGGACAGGGTTATCGCTGAAGCTTTCTTT. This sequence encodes CASSRDRVIAEAFF.

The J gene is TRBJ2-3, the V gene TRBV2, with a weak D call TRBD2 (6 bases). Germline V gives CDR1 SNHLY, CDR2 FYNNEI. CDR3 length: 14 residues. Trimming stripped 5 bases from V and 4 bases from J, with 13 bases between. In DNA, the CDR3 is TGTGCCAGCAGTCGGGACTCGGCGGCAGATACGCAGTATTTT. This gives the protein CASSRDSAADTQYF. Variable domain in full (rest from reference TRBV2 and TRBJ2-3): EPEVTQTPSHQVTQMGQEVILRCVPISNHLYFYWYRQILGQKVEFLVSFYNNEISEKSEIFDDQFSVERPDGSNFTLKIRSTKLEDSAMYFCASSRDSAADTQYFGPGTRLTVL.

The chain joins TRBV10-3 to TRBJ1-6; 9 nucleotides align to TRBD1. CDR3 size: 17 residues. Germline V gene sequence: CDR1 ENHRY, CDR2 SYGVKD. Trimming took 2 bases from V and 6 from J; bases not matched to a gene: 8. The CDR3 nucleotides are TGTGCCATCAGTGAGGGACAGGGGCCAGGACGTAATTCACCCCTCCACTTT. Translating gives CAISEGQGPGRNSPLHF.

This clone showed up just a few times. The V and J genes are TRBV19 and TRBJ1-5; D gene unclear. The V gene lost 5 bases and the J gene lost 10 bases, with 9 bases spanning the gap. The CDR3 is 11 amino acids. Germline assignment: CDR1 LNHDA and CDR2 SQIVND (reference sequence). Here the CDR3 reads CASSAPGPQHF. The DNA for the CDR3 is TGTGCCAGTAGTGCACCGGGACCCCAGCATTTT.

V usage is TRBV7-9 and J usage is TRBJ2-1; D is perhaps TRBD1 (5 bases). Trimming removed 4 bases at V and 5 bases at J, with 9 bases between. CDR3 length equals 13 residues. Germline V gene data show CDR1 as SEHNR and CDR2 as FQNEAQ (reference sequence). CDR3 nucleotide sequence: TGTGCCAGCAGCTCTGACAGCCACAATGAGCAGTTCTTC. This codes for CASSSDSHNEQFF.

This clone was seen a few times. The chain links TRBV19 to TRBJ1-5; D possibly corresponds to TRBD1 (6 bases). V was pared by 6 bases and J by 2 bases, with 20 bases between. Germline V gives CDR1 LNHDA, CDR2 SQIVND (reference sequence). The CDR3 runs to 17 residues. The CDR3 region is CASSLGATGRRNQPQHF. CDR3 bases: TGTGCCAGTAGCCTCGGGGCCACAGGGCGGCGCAATCAGCCCCAGCATTTT.

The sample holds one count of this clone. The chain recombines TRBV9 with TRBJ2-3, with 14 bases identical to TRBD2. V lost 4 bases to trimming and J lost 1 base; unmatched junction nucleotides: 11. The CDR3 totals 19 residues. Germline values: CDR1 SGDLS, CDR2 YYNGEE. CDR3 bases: TGTGCCAGCAGCCTTACGGGACTAGCGGGAGAGGTTGGCACAGATACGCAGTATTTT. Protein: CASSLTGLAGEVGTDTQYF.

CDR3 DNA: TGTGCCAGCAGTTTCCCTAGTCAAGAGACCCAGTACTTC. Encoded protein: CASSFPSQETQYF. The V call is TRBV28, the J call TRBJ2-5, with D unresolved. The germline CDR1 and CDR2 sequences are MDHEN and SYDVKM. The CDR3 is made up of 13 amino acids. Between the trimmed V and J ends, which lost 3 bases and 2 bases, there was a span of 7 bases.

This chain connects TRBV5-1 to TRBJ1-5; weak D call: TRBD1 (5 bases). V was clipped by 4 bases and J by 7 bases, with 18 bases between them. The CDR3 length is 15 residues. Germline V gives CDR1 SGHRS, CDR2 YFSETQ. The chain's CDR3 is CASSPGGGAGQPQHF. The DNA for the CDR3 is TGCGCCAGCAGCCCCGGGGGGGGAGCCGGCCAGCCCCAGCATTTT. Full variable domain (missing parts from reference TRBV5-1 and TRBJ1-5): KAGVTQTPRYLIKTRGQQVTLSCSPISGHRSVSWYQQTPGQGLQFLFEYFSETQRNKGNFPGRFSGRQFSNSRSEMNVSTLELGDSALYLCASSPGGGAGQPQHFGDGTRLSIL.

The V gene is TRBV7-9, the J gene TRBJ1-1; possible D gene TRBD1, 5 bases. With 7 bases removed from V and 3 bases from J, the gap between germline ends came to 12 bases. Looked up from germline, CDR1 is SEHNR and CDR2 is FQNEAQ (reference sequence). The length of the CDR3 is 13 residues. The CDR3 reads CASTGPTDTEAFF. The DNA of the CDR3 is TGTGCCAGCACTGGGCCGACAGACACTGAAGCTTTCTTT. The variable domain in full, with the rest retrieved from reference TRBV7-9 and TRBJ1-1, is DTGVSQNPRHKITKRGQNVTFRCDPISEHNRLYWYRQTLGQGPEFLTYFQNEAQLEKSRLLSDRFSAERPKGSFSTLEIQRTEQGDSAMYLCASTGPTDTEAFFGQGTRLTVV.

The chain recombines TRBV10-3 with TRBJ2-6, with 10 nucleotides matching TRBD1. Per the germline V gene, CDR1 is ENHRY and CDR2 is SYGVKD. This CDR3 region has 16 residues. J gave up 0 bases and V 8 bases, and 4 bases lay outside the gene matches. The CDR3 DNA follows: TGTGCCATCCGGGACAGGGGAAGCTCTGGGGCCAACGTCCTGACTTTC. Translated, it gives CAIRDRGSSGANVLTF.

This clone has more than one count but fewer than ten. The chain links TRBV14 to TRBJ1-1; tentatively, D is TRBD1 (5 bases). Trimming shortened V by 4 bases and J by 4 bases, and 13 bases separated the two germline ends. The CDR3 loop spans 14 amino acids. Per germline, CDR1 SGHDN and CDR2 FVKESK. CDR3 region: CASSRFQGPTEAFF. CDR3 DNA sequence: TGTGCCAGCAGCCGATTCCAGGGTCCCACTGAAGCTTTCTTT.

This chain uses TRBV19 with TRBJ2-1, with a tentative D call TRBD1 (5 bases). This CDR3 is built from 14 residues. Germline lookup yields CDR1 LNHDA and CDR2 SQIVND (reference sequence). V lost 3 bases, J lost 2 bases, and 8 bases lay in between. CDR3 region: CASSMTVTYNEQFF. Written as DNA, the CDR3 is TGTGCCAGTAGTATGACAGTTACCTACAATGAGCAGTTCTTC. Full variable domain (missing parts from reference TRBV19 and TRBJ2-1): DGGITQSPKYLFRKEGQNVTLSCEQNLNHDAMYWYRQDPGQGLRLIYYSQIVNDFQKGDIAEGYSVSREKKESFPLTVTSAQKNPTAFYLCASSMTVTYNEQFFGPGTRLTVL.

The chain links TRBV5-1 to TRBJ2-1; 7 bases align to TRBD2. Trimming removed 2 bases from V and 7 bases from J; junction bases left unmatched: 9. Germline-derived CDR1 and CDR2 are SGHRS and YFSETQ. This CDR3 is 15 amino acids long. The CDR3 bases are TGCGCCAGCAGCTTCGGGGGGAGGGCCTCAAATGAGCAGTTCTTC. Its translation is CASSFGGRASNEQFF.

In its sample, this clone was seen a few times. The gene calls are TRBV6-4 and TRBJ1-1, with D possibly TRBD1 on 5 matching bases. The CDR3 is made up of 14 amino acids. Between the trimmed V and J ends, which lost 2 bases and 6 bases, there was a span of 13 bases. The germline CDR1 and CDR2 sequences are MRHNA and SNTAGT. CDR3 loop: CASSDAWGGPEAFF. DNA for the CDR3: TGTGCCAGCAGTGACGCATGGGGGGGACCTGAAGCTTTCTTT.

The chain's CDR3 is CATRGTSGSGGNIQYF. The CDR3 coding sequence is TGTGCCACCAGGGGGACTAGCGGGAGCGGCGGAAACATTCAGTACTTC. The chain carries TRBV15 and TRBJ2-4; 14 bases agree with TRBD2. CDR3 length: 16 amino acids. With 6 bases clipped from V and 6 bases from J, the junction kept 7 bases outside the gene matches. Germline loops: CDR1 LNHNV, CDR2 YYDKDF (reference sequence). The full variable domain, rest sourced from reference TRBV15 and TRBJ2-4, is DAMVIQNPRYQVTQFGKPVTLSCSQTLNHNVMYWYQQKSSQAPKLLFHYYDKDFNNEADTPDNFQSRRPNTSFCFLDIRSPGLGDTAMYLCATRGTSGSGGNIQYFGAGTRLSVL.

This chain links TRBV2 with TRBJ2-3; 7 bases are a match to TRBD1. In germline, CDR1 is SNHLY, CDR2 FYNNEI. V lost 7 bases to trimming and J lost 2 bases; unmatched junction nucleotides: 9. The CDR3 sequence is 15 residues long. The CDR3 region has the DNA TGTGCCAGCAACCCACAGGGGCTGGCCACAGATACGCAGTATTTT. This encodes CASNPQGLATDTQYF.

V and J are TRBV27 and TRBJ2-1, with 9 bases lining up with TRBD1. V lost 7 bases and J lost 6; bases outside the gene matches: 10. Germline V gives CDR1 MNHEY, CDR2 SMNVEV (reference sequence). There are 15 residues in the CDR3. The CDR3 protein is CASNSRDRVANEQFF. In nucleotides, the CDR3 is TGTGCCAGCAATTCCCGGGACAGGGTAGCCAATGAGCAGTTCTTC.

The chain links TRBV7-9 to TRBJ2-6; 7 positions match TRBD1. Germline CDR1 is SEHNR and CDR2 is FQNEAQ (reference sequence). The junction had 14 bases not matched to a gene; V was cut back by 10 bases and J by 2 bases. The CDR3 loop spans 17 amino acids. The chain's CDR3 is CATPFWTGSAGANVLTF. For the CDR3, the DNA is TGTGCCACACCCTTTTGGACAGGTTCTGCTGGGGCCAACGTCCTGACTTTC.

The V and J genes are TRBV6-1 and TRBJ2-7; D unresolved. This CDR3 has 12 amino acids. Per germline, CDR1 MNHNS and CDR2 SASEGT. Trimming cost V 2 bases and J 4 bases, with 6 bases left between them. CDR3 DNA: TGTGCCAGCAGTGAATCCGTTTACGAGCAGTACTTC. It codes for CASSESVYEQYF.

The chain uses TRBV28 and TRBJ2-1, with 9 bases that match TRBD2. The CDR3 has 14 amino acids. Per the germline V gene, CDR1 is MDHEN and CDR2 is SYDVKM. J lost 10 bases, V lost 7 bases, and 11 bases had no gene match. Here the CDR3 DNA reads TGTGCCAGCAAGTGGGCTAGCGGGATAAAAGAGCAGTTCTTC. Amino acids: CASKWASGIKEQFF.

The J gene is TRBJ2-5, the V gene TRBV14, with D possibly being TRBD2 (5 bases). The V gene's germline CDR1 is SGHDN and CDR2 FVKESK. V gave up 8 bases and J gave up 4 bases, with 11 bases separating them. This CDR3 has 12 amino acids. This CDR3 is CASGVRGETQYF. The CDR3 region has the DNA TGTGCCAGCGGGGTCCGGGGAGAGACCCAGTACTTC.

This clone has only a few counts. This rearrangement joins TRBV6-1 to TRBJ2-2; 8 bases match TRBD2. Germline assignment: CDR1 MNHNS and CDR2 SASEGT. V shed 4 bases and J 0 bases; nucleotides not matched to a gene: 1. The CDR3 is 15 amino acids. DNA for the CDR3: TGTGCCAGCAGTGTGGGACTAGCGAACACCGGGGAGCTGTTTTTT. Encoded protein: CASSVGLANTGELFF.

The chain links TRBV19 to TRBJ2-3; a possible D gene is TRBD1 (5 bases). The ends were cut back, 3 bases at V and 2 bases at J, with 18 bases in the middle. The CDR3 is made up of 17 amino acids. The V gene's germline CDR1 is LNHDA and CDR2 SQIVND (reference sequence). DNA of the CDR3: TGTGCCAGTAGTATCCAGGCCGAGACAGTTGACACAGATACGCAGTATTTT. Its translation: CASSIQAETVDTDTQYF.

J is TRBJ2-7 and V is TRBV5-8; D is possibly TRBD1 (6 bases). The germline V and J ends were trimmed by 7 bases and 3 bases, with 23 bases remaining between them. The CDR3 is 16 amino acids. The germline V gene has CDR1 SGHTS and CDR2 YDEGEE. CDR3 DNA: TGTGCCAGCGTGATGAGACAGGCCGGAGCCTACTACGAGCAGTACTTC. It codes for CASVMRQAGAYYEQYF.

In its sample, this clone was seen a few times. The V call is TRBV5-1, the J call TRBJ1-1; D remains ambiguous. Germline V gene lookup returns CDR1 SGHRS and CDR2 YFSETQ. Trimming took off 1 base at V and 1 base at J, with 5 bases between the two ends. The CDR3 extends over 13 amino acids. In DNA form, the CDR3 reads TGCGCCAGCAGCTTGAGAGGGAACACTGAAGCTTTCTTT. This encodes CASSLRGNTEAFF.

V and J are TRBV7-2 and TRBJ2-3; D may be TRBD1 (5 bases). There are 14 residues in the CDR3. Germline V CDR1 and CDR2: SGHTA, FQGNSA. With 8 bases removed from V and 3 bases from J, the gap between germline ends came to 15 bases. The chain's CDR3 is CASGVGVGTDTQYF. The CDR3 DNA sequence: TGTGCCAGCGGGGTAGGGGTCGGGACAGATACGCAGTATTTT.

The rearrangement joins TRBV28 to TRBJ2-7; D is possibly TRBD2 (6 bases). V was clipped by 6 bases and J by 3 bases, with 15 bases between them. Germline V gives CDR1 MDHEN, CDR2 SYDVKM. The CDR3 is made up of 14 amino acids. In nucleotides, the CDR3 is TGTGCCAGCAGATCGACGGGAGTTGGCTACGAGCAGTACTTC. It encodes CASRSTGVGYEQYF.

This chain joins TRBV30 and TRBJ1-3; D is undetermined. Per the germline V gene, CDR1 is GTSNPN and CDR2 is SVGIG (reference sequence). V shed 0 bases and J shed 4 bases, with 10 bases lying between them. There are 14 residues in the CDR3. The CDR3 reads CAWSVSQAGNTIYF. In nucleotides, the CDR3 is TGTGCCTGGAGTGTAAGTCAAGCAGGAAACACCATATATTTT.

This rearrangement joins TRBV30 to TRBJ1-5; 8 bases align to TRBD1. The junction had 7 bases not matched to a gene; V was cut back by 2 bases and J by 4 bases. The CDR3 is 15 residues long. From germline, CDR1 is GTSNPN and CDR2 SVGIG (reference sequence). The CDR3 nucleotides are TGTGCCTGGAGTCGAACAGGGGGGTCAAATCAGCCCCAGCATTTT. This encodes CAWSRTGGSNQPQHF.